This passage covers 8 T cell receptor beta chains from one sample sequenced in a study of cytomegalovirus exposure and HLA in healthy donors. PCR used 60 Vbeta primers and 13 Jbeta primers. Clones were read by immunoSEQ multiplex PCR, and TCRdb kept only the in-frame ones, dropping some. The profile covers 120,000 or so clones, with 55% to 75% appearing a single time and 1.5% to 2% taken by the ten largest. The sample consisted of PBMCs. The receptors come from a man aged 25-40 years in good health and CMV-seropositive.

This chain connects TRBV28 to TRBJ1-1; a weak D match, TRBD1 (6 bases). V shed 6 bases and J shed 3 bases, with 11 bases lying between them. Germline assignment: CDR1 MDHEN and CDR2 SYDVKM. CDR3 size: 13 residues. The CDR3 region has the DNA TGTGCCAGCAGCGGACAGACATACACTGAAGCTTTCTTT. It codes for CASSGQTYTEAFF.

The gene calls are TRBV4-2 and TRBJ1-3; D is uncertain. Germline V gene data show CDR1 as LGHNA and CDR2 as YNFKEQ. Deletions cut 2 bases from V and 2 bases from J, with 19 bases between. The CDR3 runs to 18 residues. The CDR3 protein is CASSQSTGSAFTGNTIYF. The CDR3 DNA is TGTGCCAGCAGCCAAAGCACCGGGTCGGCCTTTACTGGAAACACCATATATTTT.

The rearrangement joins TRBV30 to TRBJ2-5; D gene ambiguous. This CDR3 region has 13 residues. From germline, CDR1 is GTSNPN and CDR2 SVGIG (reference sequence). Trimming shortened V by 0 bases and J by 5 bases, and 10 bases separated the two germline ends. CDR3 DNA sequence: TGTGCCTGGAGTGTACTCAGGCCCGAGACCCAGTACTTC. Protein product: CAWSVLRPETQYF.

J is TRBJ1-5 and V is TRBV28, with D tentatively TRBD1 (6 bases). Trimming cost V 5 bases and J 4 bases, with 18 bases left between them. Per the germline V gene, CDR1 is MDHEN and CDR2 is SYDVKM. The CDR3 runs to 16 residues. Here the CDR3 DNA reads TGTGCCAGCAGTGTAGATTTCGGGACACCGAATCAGCCCCAGCATTTT. It yields the protein CASSVDFGTPNQPQHF.

Only a few counts were recorded for this clone. The J gene is TRBJ2-3, the V gene TRBV29-1; 7 nucleotides align to TRBD1. CDR3 length: 10 amino acids. Losses at the gene ends were 7 bases for V and 10 bases for J; bases not matched to a gene: 5. Germline assignment: CDR1 SQVTM and CDR2 ANQGSEA. The CDR3 DNA sequence: TGCAGCGGGGGGACAGTTGCGCAGTATTTT. Translation: CSGGTVAQYF.

This sequence joins TRBV7-9 and TRBJ2-7; 7 positions agree with TRBD1. Germline assignment: CDR1 SEHNR and CDR2 FQNEAQ (reference sequence). Trimming removed 1 base from V and 0 bases from J; junction bases left unmatched: 6. This CDR3 has 16 residues. The CDR3 nucleotides are TGTGCCAGCAGCTTAGGACAGGGAACTAGCTCCTACGAGCAGTACTTC. As protein: CASSLGQGTSSYEQYF.

The chain has TRBV28 and TRBJ2-1; a possible D gene is TRBD2 (6 bases). The CDR3 consists of 15 residues. With 5 bases removed from V and 9 bases from J, the gap between germline ends came to 20 bases. From germline, CDR1 is MDHEN and CDR2 SYDVKM. The CDR3 region is CASSMPGVAAREQFF. CDR3 nucleotide sequence: TGTGCCAGCAGTATGCCGGGAGTTGCAGCGCGTGAGCAGTTCTTC.

Note on this clone: The junction does not match germline at one end; this may be a read error. CDR3 sequence: CASSSRLASEIQYF. In DNA form, the CDR3 reads TGTGCCAGCAGCTCGAGACTAGCGTCGGAGATCCAGTACTTC. The rearrangement joins TRBV5-4 to TRBJ2-5; the match to TRBD2 covers 8 bases. The length of the CDR3 is 14 residues. Germline V gives CDR1 SGHNT, CDR2 YYREEE (reference sequence).